Sequencing of this T cell receptor beta chain was carried out in a study of human CD8 memory T cell subsets. Study results and limitations: Similarly high diversity marked stem-like memory and precursor exhausted T cells, unlike effector memory cells.

Comment on this clonotype: Its antigen remains unknown.

UMI-labeled 5' RACE yielded the TCR beta libraries. TCRdb reprocessed the 5' RACE reads; each CDR3 protein has one entry and no DNA is given. The record lists roughly 5,000 distinct CDR3 sequences, of which the ten most abundant hold 36%. This CDR3 has 15 residues. Germline V gives CDR1 MNHNY, CDR2 SVGAGI (reference sequence). The genes are TRBV6-6 and TRBJ2-2; TCRdb names TRBD1, which stays unverified in the absence of DNA. Sequencing was performed on CD8+ effector memory T cells (TEM) sorted from PBMCs. As to subset: effector memory CD8 T cells, CCR7- CD45RO+ CD95+. The TCR sequence derives from a human donor in good health. The CDR3 sequence is CASSLSGQNTGELFF.